These 4 T cell receptor beta chains came from one sample sequenced in a study of shared clonotypes between healthy human individuals. TCRdb's copy holds only in-frame clones and misses some; the assay was immunoSEQ multiplex PCR. The repertoire holds millions of clones, with roughly 94% as singletons. The sequenced sample was naive CD4+ T cells sorted from blood. Subset here: CD45RA+ positively selected. The receptors derive from a man between 18 and 35 years old in good health.

About this clone itself: Within the sample, other DNA sequences also encode this same CDR3. The gene calls are TRBV30 and TRBJ1-3; tentative D call: TRBD1 (6 bases). With 5 bases removed from V and 0 bases from J, the gap between germline ends came to 8 bases. There are 13 residues in the CDR3. The germline CDR1 and CDR2 sequences are GTSNPN and SVGIG (reference sequence). CDR3 amino acids: CAWDRSSGNTIYF. Here the CDR3 DNA reads TGTGCCTGGGACAGGTCCTCTGGAAACACCATATATTTT.

Worth noting for this clone: Within the sample, other DNA sequences also encode this same CDR3. The chain links TRBV11-2 to TRBJ2-7, with 10 bases lining up with TRBD2. The CDR3 consists of 14 residues. V dropped 1 base and J dropped 6; count of bases not matched to a gene: 3. Germline V gene lookup returns CDR1 SGHAT and CDR2 FQNNGV. CDR3 sequence: CASSLGLAGAEQYF. The CDR3 DNA is TGTGCCAGCAGCTTAGGTCTAGCGGGAGCCGAGCAGTACTTC. The variable domain in full, completed from reference TRBV11-2 and TRBJ2-7, reads EAGVAQSPRYKIIEKRQSVAFWCNPISGHATLYWYQQILGQGPKLLIQFQNNGVVDDSQLPKDRFSAERLKGVDSTLKIQPAKLEDSAVYLCASSLGLAGAEQYFGPGTRLTVT.

Of note for this clone: This may be a read error, as it is one base from a much larger clone. This chain uses TRBV7-2 with TRBJ2-3; D call uncertain. The CDR3 totals 11 residues. CDR1 SGHTA and CDR2 FQGNSA come from the germline V gene. Trimming pared 5 bases from V and 2 bases from J, leaving 2 bases between. In DNA form, the CDR3 reads TGTGCCAGCAGCCACACAGATACGCAGTATTTT. Translating it yields CASSHTDTQYF.

The chain has TRBV27 and TRBJ2-2; TRBD1 agrees at 9 bases. In germline, CDR1 is MNHEY, CDR2 SMNVEV (reference sequence). Losses at the gene ends were 2 bases for V and 4 bases for J; bases not matched to a gene: 2. The CDR3 runs to 15 residues. The CDR3 coding sequence is TGTGCCAGCAGTTTAGGGACAGGGACCACCGGGGAGCTGTTTTTT. It is translated as CASSLGTGTTGELFF.